The TCR beta chain described here comes from a study of blood T cell repertoires in COVID-19. Study-level background: Acute-phase and convalescent COVID-19 samples originated in the United States, Italy and Spain. Sample material is recorded as cDNA or gDNA derived from T cells, B-cell-depleted T cells, or PBMCs.

The authors' processing: Amplification from reference gene primers served as the basis for estimated nucleated cell counts. Here immunoSEQ multiplex PCR was the method, and the copy in TCRdb shows in-frame clones only, minus some. That table gives V, J and clone size, and the DNA gave D and trimming. The repertoire includes about 140,000 clones, around 72% of them detected once, and less than 2.5% sits in the top ten. This CDR3 has 12 residues. V shed 6 bases and J shed 3 bases, with 12 bases lying between them. CDR1 is GTSNPN, CDR2 SVGIG, per germline (reference sequence). The sample comprised peripheral blood. This chain uses TRBV30 with TRBJ2-7; a weak D match, TRBD1 (6 bases). The receptor was derived from a woman aged 60-75 years with acute or convalescent COVID-19. Written as DNA, the CDR3 is TGTGCCTGCTCAGGACAGCGCTACGAGCAGTACTTC. Residues: CACSGQRYEQYF.